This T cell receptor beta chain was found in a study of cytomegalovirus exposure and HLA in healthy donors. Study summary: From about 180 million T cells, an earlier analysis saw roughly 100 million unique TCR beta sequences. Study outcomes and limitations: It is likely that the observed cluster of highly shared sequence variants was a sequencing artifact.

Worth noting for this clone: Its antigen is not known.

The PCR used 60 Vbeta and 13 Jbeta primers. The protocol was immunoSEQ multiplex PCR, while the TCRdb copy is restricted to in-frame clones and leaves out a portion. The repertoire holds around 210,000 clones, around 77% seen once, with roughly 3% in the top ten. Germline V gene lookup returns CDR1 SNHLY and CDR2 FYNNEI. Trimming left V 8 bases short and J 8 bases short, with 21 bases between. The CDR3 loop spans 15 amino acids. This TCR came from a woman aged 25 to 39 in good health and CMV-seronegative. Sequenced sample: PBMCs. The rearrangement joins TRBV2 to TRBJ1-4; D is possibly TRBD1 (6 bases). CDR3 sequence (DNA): TGTGCCAGCGCACGGGGGGGCCGGGGACCCGAAAAACTGTTTTTT. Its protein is CASARGGRGPEKLFF.